The source of this TCR beta chain is a study of blood T cell repertoires in COVID-19. Study-level information: PBMCs, B-cell-depleted T cells, or T cells were the source of the cDNA or gDNA that made up the material.

Study processing details: Amplification of reference gene primers provided the estimated nucleated cell counts. Assay: immunoSEQ multiplex PCR; the TCRdb copy retains only in-frame clones and omits some. V, J and clone size are taken as reported in that table, and D and trimming were inferred from the DNA itself. The table has some 360,000 clones, more than 70% seen once. The receptor comes from a woman aged 25 to 39 who had been exposed to COVID-19. The sample consisted of PBMCs or T cells enriched from blood (not recorded which).

In nucleotides, the CDR3 is TGTGCCAGCAGAGGACGGGGACTAGCGGGAGGACCAGATACGCAGTATTTT. It codes for CASRGRGLAGGPDTQYF. The chain carries TRBV9 and TRBJ2-3, with 15 positions matching TRBD2. The CDR3 runs 17 residues. The ends lost 5 bases at V and 4 bases at J; junction bases unmatched: 8. Germline CDR1 SGDLS, CDR2 YYNGEE.